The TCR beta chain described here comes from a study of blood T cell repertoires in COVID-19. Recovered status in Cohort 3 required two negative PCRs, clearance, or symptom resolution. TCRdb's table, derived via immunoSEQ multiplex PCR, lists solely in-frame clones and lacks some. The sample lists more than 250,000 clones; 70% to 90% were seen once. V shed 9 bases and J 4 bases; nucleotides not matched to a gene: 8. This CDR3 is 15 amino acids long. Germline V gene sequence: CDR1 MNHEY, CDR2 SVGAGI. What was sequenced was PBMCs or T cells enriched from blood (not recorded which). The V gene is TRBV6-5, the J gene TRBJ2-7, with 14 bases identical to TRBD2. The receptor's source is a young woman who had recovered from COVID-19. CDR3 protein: CASRGLAGERYEQYF. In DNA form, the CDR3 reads TGTGCCAGTCGGGGACTAGCGGGGGAAAGATACGAGCAGTACTTC.